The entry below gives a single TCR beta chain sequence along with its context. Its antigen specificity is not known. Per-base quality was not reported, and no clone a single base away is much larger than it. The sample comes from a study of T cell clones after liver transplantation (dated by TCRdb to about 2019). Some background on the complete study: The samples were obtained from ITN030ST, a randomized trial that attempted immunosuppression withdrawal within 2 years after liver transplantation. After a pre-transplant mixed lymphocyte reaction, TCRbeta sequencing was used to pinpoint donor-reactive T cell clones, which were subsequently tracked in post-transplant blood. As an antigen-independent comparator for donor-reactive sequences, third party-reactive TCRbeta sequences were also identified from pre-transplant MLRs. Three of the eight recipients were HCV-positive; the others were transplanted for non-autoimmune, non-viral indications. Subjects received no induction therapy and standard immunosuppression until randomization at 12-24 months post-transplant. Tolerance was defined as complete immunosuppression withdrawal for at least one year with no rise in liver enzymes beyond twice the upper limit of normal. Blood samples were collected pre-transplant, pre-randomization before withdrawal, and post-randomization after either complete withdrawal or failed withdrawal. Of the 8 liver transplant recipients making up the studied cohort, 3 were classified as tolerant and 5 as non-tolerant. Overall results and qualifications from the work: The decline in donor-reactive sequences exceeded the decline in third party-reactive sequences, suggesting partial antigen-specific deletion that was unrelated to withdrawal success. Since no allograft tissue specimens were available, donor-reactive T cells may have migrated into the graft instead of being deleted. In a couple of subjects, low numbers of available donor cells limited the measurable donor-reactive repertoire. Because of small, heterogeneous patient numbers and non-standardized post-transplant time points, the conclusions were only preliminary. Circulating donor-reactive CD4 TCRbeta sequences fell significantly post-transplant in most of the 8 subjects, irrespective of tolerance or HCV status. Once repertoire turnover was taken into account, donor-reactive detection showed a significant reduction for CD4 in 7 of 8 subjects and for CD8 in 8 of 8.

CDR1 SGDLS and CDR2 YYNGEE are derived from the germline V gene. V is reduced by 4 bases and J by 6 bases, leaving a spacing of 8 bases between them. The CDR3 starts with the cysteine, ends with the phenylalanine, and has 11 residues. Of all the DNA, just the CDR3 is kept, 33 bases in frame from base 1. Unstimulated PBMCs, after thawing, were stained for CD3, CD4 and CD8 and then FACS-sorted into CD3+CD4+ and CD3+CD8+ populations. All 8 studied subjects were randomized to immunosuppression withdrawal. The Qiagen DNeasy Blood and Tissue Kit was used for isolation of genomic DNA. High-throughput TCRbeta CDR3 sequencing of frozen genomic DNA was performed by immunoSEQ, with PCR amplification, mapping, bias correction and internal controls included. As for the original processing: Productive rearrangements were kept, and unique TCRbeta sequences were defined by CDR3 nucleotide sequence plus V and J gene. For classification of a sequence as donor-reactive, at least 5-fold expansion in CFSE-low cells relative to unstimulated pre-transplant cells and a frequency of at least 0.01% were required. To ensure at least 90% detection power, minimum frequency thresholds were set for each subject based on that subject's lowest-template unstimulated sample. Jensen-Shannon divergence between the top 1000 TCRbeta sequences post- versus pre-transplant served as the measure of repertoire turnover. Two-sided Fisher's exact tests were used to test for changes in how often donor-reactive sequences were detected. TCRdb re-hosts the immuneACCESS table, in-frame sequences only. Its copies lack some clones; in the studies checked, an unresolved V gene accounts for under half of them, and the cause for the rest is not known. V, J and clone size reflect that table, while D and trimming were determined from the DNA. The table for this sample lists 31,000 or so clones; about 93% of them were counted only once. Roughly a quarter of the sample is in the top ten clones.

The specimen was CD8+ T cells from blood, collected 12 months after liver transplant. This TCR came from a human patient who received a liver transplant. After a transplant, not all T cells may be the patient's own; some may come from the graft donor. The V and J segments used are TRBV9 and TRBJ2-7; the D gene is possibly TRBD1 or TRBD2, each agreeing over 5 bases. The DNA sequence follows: TGTGCCAGCAGCCCTGGGACCGAGCAGTACTTC. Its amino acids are CASSPGTEQYF.